The 9 T cell receptor beta chains presented below share a single source sample, sequenced in a study of shared clonotypes between healthy human individuals (dated by TCRdb to 2020 to 2021). The library was built by means of the immunoSEQ multiplex PCR assay. TCRdb stores this immuneACCESS table with in-frame sequences only. Part of the clones is absent; in the studies checked, under half of the shortfall reflects unresolved V genes, and no reason is known for the rest. This sample is represented by over 2 million clones; 95% of them were singletons. Jointly, the top ten make up 0.13% of the sample. The sample was naive CD4+ T cells sorted from blood. The cell subset or site label on this specimen signifies: CD45RA+ positively selected. These receptors originate from a young man in good health.

The chain carries TRBV7-9 and TRBJ2-5; 9 nucleotides align to TRBD1. From germline, CDR1 is SEHNR and CDR2 FQNEAQ (reference sequence). The CDR3 extends over 14 amino acids. With V trimmed by 5 bases and J by 5 bases, 6 bases remained unmatched. The CDR3 here is CASSRTGAGETQYF. The CDR3 nucleotides are TGTGCCAGCAGCCGGACAGGGGCTGGGGAGACCCAGTACTTC.

The gene calls are TRBV7-9 and TRBJ2-7, with 9 bases lining up with TRBD1. This CDR3 region has 14 residues. Trimming at V came to 4 bases and at J to 3 bases, leaving 4 bases not matched to a gene. Germline lookup yields CDR1 SEHNR and CDR2 FQNEAQ (reference sequence). The CDR3 bases are TGTGCCAGCAGCTCGGGACAGGGACTCTACGAGCAGTACTTC. Translation gives CASSSGQGLYEQYF.

The chain links TRBV5-6 to TRBJ2-7; 11 bases line up with TRBD1. V gave up 3 bases and J gave up 2 bases; unmatched junction bases: 7. The CDR3 extends over 16 amino acids. Germline loops: CDR1 SGHDT, CDR2 YYEEEE. CDR3 protein: CASSSRRTGGPYEQYF. Here the CDR3 DNA reads TGTGCCAGCAGCTCCCGCCGGACAGGGGGCCCCTACGAGCAGTACTTC.

V gene TRBV9 combines with J gene TRBJ2-1, with D perhaps matching TRBD2 (5 bases). Per germline, CDR1 SGDLS and CDR2 YYNGEE. The CDR3 runs 13 residues. V dropped 4 bases and J dropped 6 bases, with 11 bases sitting between them. CDR3 sequence (DNA): TGTGCCAGCAGCCTCCGGGGAGCCAATGAGCAGTTCTTC. This codes for CASSLRGANEQFF.

The chain is built from TRBV7-2 and TRBJ2-5, with 7 bases fitting TRBD1. J gave up 2 bases and V 5 bases, and 2 bases lay outside the gene matches. CDR1 SGHTA and CDR2 FQGNSA come from the germline V gene. This CDR3 is built from 13 residues. The CDR3 sequence: CASSTGQQETQYF. In nucleotides, the CDR3 is TGTGCCAGCAGCACGGGACAGCAAGAGACCCAGTACTTC.

CDR3 coding DNA: TGCGCCAGCAGCCCAGGCCTTTCGACCTACAATGAGCAGTTCTTC. Translated: CASSPGLSTYNEQFF. The rearrangement uses TRBV4-1 and TRBJ2-1; no clear D. CDR3 length: 15 amino acids. V lost 4 bases, J lost 2 bases, and 12 bases lay in between. Germline V gene sequence: CDR1 MGHRA, CDR2 YSYEKL.

This clone has only one observation. This chain links TRBV7-2 with TRBJ2-7; 12 bases are shared with TRBD2. The CDR3 contains 16 residues. Trimming at V came to 5 bases and at J to 3 bases, leaving 8 bases not matched to a gene. Looked up from germline, CDR1 is SGHTA and CDR2 is FQGNSA. The CDR3 bases are TGTGCCAGCAGCCTCACTAGCGGGGGGCTCCTCTACGAGCAGTACTTC. Translating it yields CASSLTSGGLLYEQYF. Filled out from reference TRBV7-2 and TRBJ2-7, the complete variable domain reads GAGVSQSPSNKVTEKGKDVELRCDPISGHTALYWYRQSLGQGLEFLIYFQGNSAPDKSGLPSDRFSAERTGGSVSTLTIQRTQQEDSAVYLCASSLTSGGLLYEQYFGPGTRLTVT.

The chain combines TRBV30 with TRBJ1-4, with D perhaps matching TRBD1 (6 bases). CDR1 GTSNPN and CDR2 SVGIG come from the germline V gene (reference sequence). Trimming cost V 2 bases and J 7 bases, with 17 bases left between them. This CDR3 has 15 amino acids. CDR3 residues: CAWSPRGGKGEKLFF. The CDR3 DNA reads as TGTGCCTGGAGTCCAAGGGGGGGGAAAGGTGAAAAACTGTTTTTT.

A few counts support this clone. The chain uses TRBV11-2 and TRBJ2-7; no firm D call. CDR3 length: 14 residues. V lost 1 base, J lost 2 bases, and 9 bases lay in between. Germline values: CDR1 SGHAT, CDR2 FQNNGV. CDR3 residues: CASSLGRITYEQYF. In DNA form, the CDR3 reads TGTGCCAGCAGCTTAGGTAGGATAACCTACGAGCAGTACTTC.